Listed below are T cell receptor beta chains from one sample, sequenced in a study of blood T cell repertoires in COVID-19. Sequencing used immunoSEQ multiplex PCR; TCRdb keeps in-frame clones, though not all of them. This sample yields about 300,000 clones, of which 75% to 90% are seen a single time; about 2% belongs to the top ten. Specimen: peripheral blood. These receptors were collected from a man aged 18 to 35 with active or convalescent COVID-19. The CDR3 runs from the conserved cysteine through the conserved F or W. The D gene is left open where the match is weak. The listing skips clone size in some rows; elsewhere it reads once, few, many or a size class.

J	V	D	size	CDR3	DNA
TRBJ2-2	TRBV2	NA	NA	CASSVLVGSTGELFF	TGTGCCAGCAGTGTTCTAGTTGGGTCCACCGGGGAGCTGTTTTTT
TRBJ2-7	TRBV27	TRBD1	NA	CASSHPPGTGSYEQYF	TGTGCCAGCAGCCACCCCCCCGGGACAGGTTCGTACGAGCAGTACTTC
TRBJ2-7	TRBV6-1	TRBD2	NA	CASSEATAGVEQYF	TGTGCCAGCAGTGAAGCAACAGCGGGAGTTGAGCAGTACTTC
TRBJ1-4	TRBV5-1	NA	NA	CASSFTANEKLFF	TGCGCCAGCAGCTTCACAGCTAATGAAAAACTGTTTTTT
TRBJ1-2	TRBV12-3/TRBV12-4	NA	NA	CASSLSSGYTF	TGTGCCAGCAGTTTGAGTAGTGGCTACACCTTC
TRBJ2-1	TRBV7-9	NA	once	CASSPPPDSQFF	TGTGCCAGCAGCCCCCCCCCGGACTCCCAGTTCTTC
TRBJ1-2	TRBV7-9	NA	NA	CASSTYRVEGYTF	TGTGCCAGCAGCACCTACAGGGTAGAGGGCTACACCTTC
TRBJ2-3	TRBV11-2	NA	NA	CASSRDGTGYDTQYF	TGTGCCAGCAGCCGCGATGGTACAGGGTACGATACGCAGTATTTT
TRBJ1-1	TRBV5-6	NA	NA	CASSGQGPEAFF	TGTGCCAGCAGCGGGCAGGGTCCTGAAGCTTTCTTT
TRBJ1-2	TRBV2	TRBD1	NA	CASVWTGFDYGYTF	TGTGCCAGCGTTTGGACAGGGTTCGACTATGGCTACACCTTC
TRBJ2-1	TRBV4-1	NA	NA	CASSGSYNEQFF	TGCGCCAGCTCGGGATCGTACAATGAGCAGTTCTTC
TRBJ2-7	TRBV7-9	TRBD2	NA	CASGLAGGYEQYF	TGTGCCAGCGGGCTAGCGGGAGGGTACGAGCAGTACTTC
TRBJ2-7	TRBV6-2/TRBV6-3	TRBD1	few	CASSLGTGSYEQYF	TGTGCCAGCAGTTTGGGGACAGGATCCTACGAGCAGTACTTC
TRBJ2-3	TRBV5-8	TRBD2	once	CASSTGTSGDTDTQYF	TGTGCCAGCAGCACCGGGACTAGCGGAGATACAGATACGCAGTATTTT
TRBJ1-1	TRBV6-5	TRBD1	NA	CASSYSQGMTGTEAFF	TGTGCCAGCAGTTACTCACAGGGGATGACGGGCACTGAAGCTTTCTTT
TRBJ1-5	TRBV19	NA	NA	CASSIEGSNQPQHF	TGTGCCAGTAGTATAGAGGGCAGCAATCAGCCCCAGCATTTT
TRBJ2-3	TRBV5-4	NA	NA	CASSLAGDTQYF	TGTGCCAGCAGCTTGGCGGGAGATACGCAGTATTTT
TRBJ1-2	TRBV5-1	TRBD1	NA	CASSQQGENYGYTF	TGCGCCAGCAGCCAACAGGGGGAGAACTATGGCTACACCTTC
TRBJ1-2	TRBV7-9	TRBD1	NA	CASSGQGGVNGYTF	TGTGCCAGCAGCGGACAGGGGGGAGTTAATGGCTACACCTTC
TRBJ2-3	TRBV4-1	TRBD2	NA	CASSKGGSPITDTQYF	TGCGCCAGCAGCAAAGGCGGGAGTCCCATCACAGATACGCAGTATTTT
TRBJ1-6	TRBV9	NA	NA	CASSVAAGVDSPLHF	TGTGCCAGCAGCGTAGCCGCAGGGGTTGATTCACCCCTCCACTTT
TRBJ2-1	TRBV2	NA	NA	CASSGDRSYNEQFF	TGTGCCAGCAGTGGTGACAGATCCTACAATGAGCAGTTCTTC
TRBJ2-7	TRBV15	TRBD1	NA	CATSRRDRGSLEQYF	TGTGCCACCAGCAGAAGGGACAGGGGATCCCTCGAGCAGTACTTC
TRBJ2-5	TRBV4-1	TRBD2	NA	CASSQTSSGGLYEETQYF	TGCGCCAGCAGCCAGACGAGTAGCGGGGGCCTCTACGAAGAGACCCAGTACTTC
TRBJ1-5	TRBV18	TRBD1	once	CASSGQGATSNQPQHF	TGTGCCAGCTCCGGACAGGGGGCGACGAGCAATCAGCCCCAGCATTTT
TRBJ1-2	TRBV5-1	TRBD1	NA	CASSLEGQRYGYTF	TGCGCCAGCAGCTTGGAGGGACAGCGCTATGGCTACACCTTC
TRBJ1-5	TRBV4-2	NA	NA	CASSQDPTGTQPQHF	TGTGCCAGCAGCCAGGATCCAACAGGTACCCAGCCCCAGCATTTT
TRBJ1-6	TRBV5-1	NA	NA	CASSRGGLDNSPLHF	TGCGCCAGCAGCCGGGGGGGGTTGGATAATTCACCCCTCCACTTT
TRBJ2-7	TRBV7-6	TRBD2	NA	CASSLGSSGRPSSYEQYF	TGTGCCAGCAGCTTAGGGTCTAGCGGGAGACCCAGCTCCTACGAGCAGTACTTC
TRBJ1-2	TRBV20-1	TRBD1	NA	CSASQGANYGYTF	TGCAGTGCTAGTCAGGGGGCGAACTATGGCTACACCTTC
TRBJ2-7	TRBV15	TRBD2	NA	CATSKPGLAFLSSYEQYF	TGTGCCACCAGCAAACCGGGACTAGCGTTCCTCAGCTCCTACGAGCAGTACTTC
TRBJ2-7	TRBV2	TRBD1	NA	CASSEANRDRTYEQYF	TGTGCCAGCAGTGAAGCGAACCGGGACAGAACCTACGAGCAGTACTTC
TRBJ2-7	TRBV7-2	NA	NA	CASSFTRHPYEQYF	TGTGCCAGCAGCTTCACGAGACATCCCTACGAGCAGTACTTC
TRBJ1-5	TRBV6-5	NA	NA	CASRAYSNQPQHF	TGTGCCAGCCGAGCATATAGCAATCAGCCCCAGCATTTT
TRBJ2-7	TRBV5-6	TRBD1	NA	CASSQGQAVSTYYEQYF	TGTGCCAGCAGCCAGGGACAGGCGGTCTCTACGTACTACGAGCAGTACTTC
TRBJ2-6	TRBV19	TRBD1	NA	CASSTPTGDGANVLTF	TGTGCCAGTAGTACACCTACAGGGGATGGGGCCAACGTCCTGACTTTC
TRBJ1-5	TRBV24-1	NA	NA	CATKDSRLNQPQHF	TGTGCCACCAAGGACAGTAGGTTAAATCAGCCCCAGCATTTT
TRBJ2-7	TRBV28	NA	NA	CASSFRGRGPSYEQYF	TGTGCCAGCAGTTTTCGGGGGAGAGGGCCTTCCTACGAGCAGTACTTC
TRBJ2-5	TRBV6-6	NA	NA	CASSSSGVTETQYF	TGTGCCAGCAGTTCCTCAGGGGTAACAGAGACCCAGTACTTC
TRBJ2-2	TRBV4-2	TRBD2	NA	CASSQSGLAGVTSDTGELFF	TGTGCCAGCAGCCAATCGGGACTAGCGGGAGTTACGTCGGACACCGGGGAGCTGTTTTTT
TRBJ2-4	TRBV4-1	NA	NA	CASSQAGAKNIQYF	TGCGCCAGCAGCCAAGCCGGAGCCAAAAACATTCAGTACTTC
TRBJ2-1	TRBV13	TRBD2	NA	CTSTASLAGGDNEQFF	TGTACCAGCACCGCGAGCCTAGCGGGAGGAGACAATGAGCAGTTCTTC
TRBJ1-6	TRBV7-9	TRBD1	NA	CASRSGQGGGSPLHF	TGTGCCAGCAGATCTGGACAGGGCGGCGGGTCACCCCTCCACTTT
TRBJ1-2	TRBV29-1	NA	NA	CSVQGQVLNYGYTF	TGCAGCGTGCAGGGACAAGTCCTTAACTATGGCTACACCTTC
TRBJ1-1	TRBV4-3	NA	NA	CASSQVERSGTEAFF	TGCGCCAGCAGCCAAGTTGAGAGGAGTGGCACTGAAGCTTTCTTT
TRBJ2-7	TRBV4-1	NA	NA	CASSQGPPFSYEQYF	TGCGCCAGCAGCCAAGGGCCCCCTTTCTCTTACGAGCAGTACTTC